This T cell receptor (beta chain) is from a study of technical replicates of blood from a handful of donors. In germline, CDR1 is GTSNPN, CDR2 SVGIG (reference sequence). The CDR3 length is 12 residues. V was clipped by 0 bases and J by 7 bases; unmatched bases: 2. TCRdb's copy holds only in-frame clones and misses some; the assay was immunoSEQ multiplex PCR. Of about 80,000 clones listed, 90% to 95% are singletons. The sample consisted of T cells isolated from PBMCs. This rearrangement joins TRBV30 to TRBJ1-2, with 7 bases that match TRBD1. The sequence came from a human donor in good health. For the CDR3, the DNA is TGTGCCTGGAGTGTTACAGGGGTTGGCTACACCTTC. Protein product: CAWSVTGVGYTF.